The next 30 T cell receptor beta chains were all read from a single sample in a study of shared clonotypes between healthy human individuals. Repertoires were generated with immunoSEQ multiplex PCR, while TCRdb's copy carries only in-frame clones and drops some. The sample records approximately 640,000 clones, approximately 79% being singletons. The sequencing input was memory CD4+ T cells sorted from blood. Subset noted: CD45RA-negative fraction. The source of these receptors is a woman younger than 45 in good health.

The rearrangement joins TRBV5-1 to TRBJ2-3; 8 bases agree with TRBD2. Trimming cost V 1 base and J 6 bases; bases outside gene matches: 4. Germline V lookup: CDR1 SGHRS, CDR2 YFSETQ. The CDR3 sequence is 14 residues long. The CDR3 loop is CASSLPGRGDTQYF. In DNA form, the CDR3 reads TGCGCCAGCAGCTTGCCCGGGAGGGGGGATACGCAGTATTTT.

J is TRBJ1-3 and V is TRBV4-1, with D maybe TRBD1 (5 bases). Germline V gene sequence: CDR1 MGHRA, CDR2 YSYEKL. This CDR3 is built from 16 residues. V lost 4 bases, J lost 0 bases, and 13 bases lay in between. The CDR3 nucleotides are TGCGCCAGCAGCCCAATCGACAGATACTCTGGAAACACCATATATTTT. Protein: CASSPIDRYSGNTIYF.

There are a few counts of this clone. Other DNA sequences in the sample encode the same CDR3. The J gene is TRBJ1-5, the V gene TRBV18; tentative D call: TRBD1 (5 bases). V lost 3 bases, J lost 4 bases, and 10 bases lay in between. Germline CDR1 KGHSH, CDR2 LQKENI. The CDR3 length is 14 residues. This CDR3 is CASSPGTVNQPQHF. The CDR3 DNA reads TGTGCCAGCTCACCTGGGACGGTGAATCAGCCCCAGCATTTT.

The CDR3 bases are TGTGCCAGCAGTTTCCCTGGTTTCGCTAGCGGGACAGATAGAGGCACAGATACGCAGTATTTT. Translated: CASSFPGFASGTDRGTDTQYF. The chain is built from TRBV28 and TRBJ2-3; the match to TRBD2 covers 9 bases. CDR3 size: 21 residues. The V gene end was trimmed by 3 bases and the J gene end by 1 base; junction bases not matched to a gene: 20. Per the germline V gene, CDR1 is MDHEN and CDR2 is SYDVKM.

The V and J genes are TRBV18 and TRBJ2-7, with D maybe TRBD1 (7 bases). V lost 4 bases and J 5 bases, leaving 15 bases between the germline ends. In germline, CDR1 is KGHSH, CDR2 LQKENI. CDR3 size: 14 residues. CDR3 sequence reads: CASSRSRGEHEQYF. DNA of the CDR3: TGTGCCAGCTCACGATCCAGGGGGGAACACGAGCAGTACTTC.

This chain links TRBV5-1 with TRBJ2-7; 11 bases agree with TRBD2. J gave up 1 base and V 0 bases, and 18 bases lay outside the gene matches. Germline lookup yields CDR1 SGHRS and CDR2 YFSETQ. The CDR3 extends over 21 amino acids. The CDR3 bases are TGCGCCAGCAGCTTGGGATCGGGCAGGCTACTAGCGGGAGATAAGTCCTACGAGCAGTACTTC. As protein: CASSLGSGRLLAGDKSYEQYF.

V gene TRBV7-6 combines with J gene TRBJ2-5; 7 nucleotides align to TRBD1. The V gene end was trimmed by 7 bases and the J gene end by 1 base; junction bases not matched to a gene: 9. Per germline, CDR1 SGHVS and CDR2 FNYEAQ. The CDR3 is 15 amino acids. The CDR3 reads CASNFGTVPQETQYF. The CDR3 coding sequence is TGTGCCAGCAACTTCGGGACAGTGCCCCAAGAGACCCAGTACTTC.

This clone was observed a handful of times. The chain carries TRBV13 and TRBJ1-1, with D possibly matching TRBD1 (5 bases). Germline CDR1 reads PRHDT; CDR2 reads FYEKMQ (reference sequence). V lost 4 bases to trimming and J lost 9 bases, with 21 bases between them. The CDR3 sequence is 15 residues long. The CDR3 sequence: CASSSTRDVTEKAFF. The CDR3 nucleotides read TGTGCCAGCAGCTCTACCAGGGACGTCACAGAAAAAGCTTTCTTT.

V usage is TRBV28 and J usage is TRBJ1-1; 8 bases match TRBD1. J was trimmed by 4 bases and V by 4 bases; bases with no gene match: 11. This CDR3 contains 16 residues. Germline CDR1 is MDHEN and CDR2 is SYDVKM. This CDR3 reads CASSSVDRGRGTEAFF. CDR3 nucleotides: TGTGCCAGCAGTTCGGTCGACAGGGGTCGGGGCACTGAAGCTTTCTTT. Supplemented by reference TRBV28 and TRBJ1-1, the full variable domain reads DVKVTQSSRYLVKRTGEKVFLECVQDMDHENMFWYRQDPGLGLRLIYFSYDVKMKEKGDIPEGYSVSREKKERFSLILESASTNQTSMYLCASSSVDRGRGTEAFFGQGTRLTVV.

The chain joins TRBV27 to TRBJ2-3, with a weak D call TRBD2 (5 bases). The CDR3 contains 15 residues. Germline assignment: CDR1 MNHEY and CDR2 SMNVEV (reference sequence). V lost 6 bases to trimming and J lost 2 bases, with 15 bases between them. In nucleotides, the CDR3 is TGTGCCAGCAGCCTCAAGACGGGATACACAGATACGCAGTATTTT. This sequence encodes CASSLKTGYTDTQYF.

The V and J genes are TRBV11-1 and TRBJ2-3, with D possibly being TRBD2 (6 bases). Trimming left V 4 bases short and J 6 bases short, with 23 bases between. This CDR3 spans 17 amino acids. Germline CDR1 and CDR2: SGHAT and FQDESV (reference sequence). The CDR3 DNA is TGTGCCAGCAGCTCTTCTTGGCTAGCGATGAGTGGCGATACGCAGTATTTT. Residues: CASSSSWLAMSGDTQYF.

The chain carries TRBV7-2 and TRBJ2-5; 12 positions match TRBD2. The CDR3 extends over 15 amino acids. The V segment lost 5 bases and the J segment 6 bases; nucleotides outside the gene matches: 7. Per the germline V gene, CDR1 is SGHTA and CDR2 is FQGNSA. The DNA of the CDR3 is TGTGCCAGCAGCCCCAGACTAGCGGGAGATAAGACCCAGTACTTC. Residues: CASSPRLAGDKTQYF.

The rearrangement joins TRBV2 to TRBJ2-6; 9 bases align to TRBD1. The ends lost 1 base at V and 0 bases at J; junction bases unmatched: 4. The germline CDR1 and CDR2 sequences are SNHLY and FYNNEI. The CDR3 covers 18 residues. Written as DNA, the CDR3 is TGTGCCAGCAGTGAAGGAGGGACAGGGTTCTCTGGGGCCAACGTCCTGACTTTC. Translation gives CASSEGGTGFSGANVLTF.

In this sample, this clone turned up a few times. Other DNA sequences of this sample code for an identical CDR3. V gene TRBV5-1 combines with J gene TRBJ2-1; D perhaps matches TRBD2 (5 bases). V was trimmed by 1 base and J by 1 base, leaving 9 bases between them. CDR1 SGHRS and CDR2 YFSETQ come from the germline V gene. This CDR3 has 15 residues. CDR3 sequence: CASSLSSGSYNEQFF. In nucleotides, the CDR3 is TGCGCCAGCAGCTTGAGCAGCGGATCCTACAATGAGCAGTTCTTC.

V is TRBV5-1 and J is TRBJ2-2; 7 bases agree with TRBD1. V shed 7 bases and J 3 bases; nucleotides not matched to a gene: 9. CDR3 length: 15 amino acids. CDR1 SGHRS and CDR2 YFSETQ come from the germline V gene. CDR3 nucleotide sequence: TGCGCCAGCTTTTTTGGGGACAGAGACACCGGGGAGCTGTTTTTT. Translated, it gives CASFFGDRDTGELFF.

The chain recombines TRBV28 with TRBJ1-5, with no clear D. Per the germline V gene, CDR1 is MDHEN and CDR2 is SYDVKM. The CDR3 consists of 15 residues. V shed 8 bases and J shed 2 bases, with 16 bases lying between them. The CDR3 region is CASRGGLWGNQPQHF. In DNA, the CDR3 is TGTGCCAGCCGGGGAGGGCTTTGGGGCAATCAGCCCCAGCATTTT.

CDR3 residues: CASSWGPGLSTYEQYF. The CDR3 DNA sequence: TGTGCCAGCAGCTGGGGACCGGGACTTTCAACCTACGAGCAGTACTTC. The chain joins TRBV5-5 to TRBJ2-7; D is perhaps TRBD2 (6 bases). CDR1 is SGHKS, CDR2 YYEKEE, per germline (reference sequence). The V and J ends lost 3 bases and 2 bases respectively, with 18 bases between them. The CDR3 is 16 amino acids.

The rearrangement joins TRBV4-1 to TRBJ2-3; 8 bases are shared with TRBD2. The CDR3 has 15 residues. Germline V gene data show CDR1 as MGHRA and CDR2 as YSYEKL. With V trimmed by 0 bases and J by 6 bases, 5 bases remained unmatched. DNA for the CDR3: TGCGCCAGCAGCCAAGATCGTCGGGGGGGGGATACGCAGTATTTT. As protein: CASSQDRRGGDTQYF.

The CDR3 region is CASSRREVNTEAFF. The CDR3 DNA reads as TGTGCCAGCAGCCGACGGGAGGTGAACACTGAAGCTTTCTTT. The chain carries TRBV14 and TRBJ1-1; D is ambiguous. V was shortened by 4 bases and J by 0 bases, with 9 bases between the two germline ends. Germline CDR1 SGHDN, CDR2 FVKESK. The CDR3 consists of 14 residues.

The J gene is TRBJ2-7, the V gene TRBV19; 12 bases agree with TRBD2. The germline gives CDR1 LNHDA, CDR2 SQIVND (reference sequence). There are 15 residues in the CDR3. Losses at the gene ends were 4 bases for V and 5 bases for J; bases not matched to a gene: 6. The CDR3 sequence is CASSKKTSGSHEQYF. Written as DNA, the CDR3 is TGTGCCAGTAGTAAGAAGACTAGCGGGAGCCACGAGCAGTACTTC.

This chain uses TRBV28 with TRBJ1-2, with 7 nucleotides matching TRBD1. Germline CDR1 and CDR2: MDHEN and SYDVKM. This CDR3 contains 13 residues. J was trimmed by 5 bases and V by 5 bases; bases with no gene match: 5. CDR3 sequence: CASSPPTGYGYTF. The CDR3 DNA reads TGTGCCAGCAGTCCCCCGACAGGGTATGGCTACACCTTC.

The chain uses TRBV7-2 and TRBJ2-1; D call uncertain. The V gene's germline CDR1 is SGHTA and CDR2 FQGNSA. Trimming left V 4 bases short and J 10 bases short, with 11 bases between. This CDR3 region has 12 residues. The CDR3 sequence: CASSSQRTEQFF. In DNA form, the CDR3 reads TGTGCCAGCAGCTCCCAGAGAACCGAGCAGTTCTTC.

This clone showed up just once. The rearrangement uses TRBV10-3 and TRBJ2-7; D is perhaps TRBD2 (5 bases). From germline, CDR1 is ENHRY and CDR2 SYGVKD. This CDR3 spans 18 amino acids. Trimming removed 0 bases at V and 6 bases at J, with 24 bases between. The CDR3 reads CAISESVGRRQIHGEQYF. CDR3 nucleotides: TGTGCCATCAGTGAGTCGGTAGGTCGGAGGCAGATCCATGGCGAGCAGTACTTC.

Here the CDR3 reads CASSINSGLSGNTIYF. The CDR3 DNA reads as TGTGCCAGCAGCATTAATTCAGGGCTCTCTGGAAACACCATATATTTT. The chain is built from TRBV11-2 and TRBJ1-3; a possible D gene is TRBD1 (5 bases). V was trimmed by 5 bases and J by 0 bases, leaving 14 bases between them. This CDR3 has 16 residues. Germline V gene sequence: CDR1 SGHAT, CDR2 FQNNGV.

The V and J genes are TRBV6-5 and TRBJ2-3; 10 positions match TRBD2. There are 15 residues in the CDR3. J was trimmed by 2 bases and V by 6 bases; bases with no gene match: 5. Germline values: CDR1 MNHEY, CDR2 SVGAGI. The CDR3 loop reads CASRKREGLTDTQYF. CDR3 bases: TGTGCCAGCAGGAAGCGGGAGGGCCTCACAGATACGCAGTATTTT.

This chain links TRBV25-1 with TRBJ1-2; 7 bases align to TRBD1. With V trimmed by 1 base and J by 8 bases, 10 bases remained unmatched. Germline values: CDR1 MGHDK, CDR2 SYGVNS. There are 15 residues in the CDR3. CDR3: CASSESHRGSGGYTF. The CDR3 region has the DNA TGTGCCAGCAGTGAATCTCACAGGGGTAGTGGCGGCTACACCTTC.

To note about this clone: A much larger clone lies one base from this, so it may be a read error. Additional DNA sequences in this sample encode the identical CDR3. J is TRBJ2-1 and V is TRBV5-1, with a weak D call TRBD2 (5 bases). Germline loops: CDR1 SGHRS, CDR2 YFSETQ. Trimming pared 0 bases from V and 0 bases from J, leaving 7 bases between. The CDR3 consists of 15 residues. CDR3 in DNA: TGCGCCAGCAGCTTGGCAAGCGGCTCCTACAATGAGCAGTTCTTC. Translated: CASSLASGSYNEQFF.

The CDR3 DNA is TGTGCCAGCTCACTCCGGGACAGCTCTGGAAACACCATATATTTT. It specifies CASSLRDSSGNTIYF. J is TRBJ1-3 and V is TRBV18; 7 nucleotides agree with TRBD1. Germline V gives CDR1 KGHSH, CDR2 LQKENI. This CDR3 has 15 residues. The V segment lost 4 bases and the J segment 0 bases; nucleotides outside the gene matches: 3.

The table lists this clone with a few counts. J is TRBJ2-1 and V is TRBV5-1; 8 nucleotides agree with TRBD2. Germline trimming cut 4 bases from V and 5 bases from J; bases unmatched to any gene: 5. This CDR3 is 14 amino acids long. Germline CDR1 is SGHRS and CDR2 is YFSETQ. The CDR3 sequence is CASSVSGSDNEQFF. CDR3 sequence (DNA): TGCGCCAGCAGCGTAAGCGGGAGTGACAATGAGCAGTTCTTC.

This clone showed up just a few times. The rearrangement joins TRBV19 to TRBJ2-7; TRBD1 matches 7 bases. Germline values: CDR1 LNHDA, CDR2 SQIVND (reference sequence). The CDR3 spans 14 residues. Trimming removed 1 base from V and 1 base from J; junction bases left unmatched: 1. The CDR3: CASSIGQGSYEQYF. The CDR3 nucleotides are TGTGCCAGTAGTATAGGACAGGGTTCCTACGAGCAGTACTTC.